These 2 T cell receptor beta chains were all obtained from the same sample, sequenced in a study of T cell responses to AZD1222 COVID-19 vaccine. Only in-frame clones appear in the TCRdb table, and some are missing; sequencing was by immunoSEQ multiplex PCR. The profile shows over 150,000 clones, around 88% of them singletons. Sequencing was performed on peripheral blood, taken 28 days after the second AZD1222 dose. The receptors derive from an adult who received the AZD1222 COVID-19 vaccine.

The rearrangement links TRBV10-3 to TRBJ2-2; a possible D gene is TRBD1 (6 bases). The CDR3 length is 15 residues. The V gene lost 7 bases and the J gene lost 4 bases, with 16 bases spanning the gap. Germline CDR1 is ENHRY and CDR2 is SYGVKD. This CDR3 reads CAITYRDGATGELFF. CDR3 DNA sequence: TGTGCCATCACCTACAGGGACGGCGCCACCGGGGAGCTGTTTTTT.

This clone was detected only a few times. The genes are TRBV6-1 and TRBJ1-5; D remains unclear. The CDR3 consists of 17 residues. Germline V lookup: CDR1 MNHNS, CDR2 SASEGT. V was trimmed by 2 bases and J by 0 bases, leaving 14 bases between them. CDR3 bases: TGTGCCAGCAGTGAATTTGGTAGAGGCTATAGCAATCAGCCCCAGCATTTT. Translation gives CASSEFGRGYSNQPQHF.